The entry below describes one TCR beta chain. This specimen belongs to a study of shared clonotypes between healthy human individuals. The data were produced by immunoSEQ multiplex PCR, yet TCRdb's version contains in-frame clones alone and is incomplete. The sample has about 1 million clones, around 76% seen once. Per the germline V gene, CDR1 is SGHNT and CDR2 is YYREEE (reference sequence). Germline trimming cut 3 bases from V and 5 bases from J; bases unmatched to any gene: 16. This CDR3 contains 17 residues. Sequencing used memory CD4+ T cells sorted from blood. Stated subset: CD45RA-negative fraction. The chain links TRBV5-4 to TRBJ1-1, with TRBD1 matching 7 bases. The source of this sequence is a man younger than 35 in good health. The CDR3 loop reads CASSSQGNWNSGTEAFF. DNA for the CDR3: TGTGCCAGCAGCTCACAGGGGAATTGGAATAGTGGTACTGAAGCTTTCTTT.